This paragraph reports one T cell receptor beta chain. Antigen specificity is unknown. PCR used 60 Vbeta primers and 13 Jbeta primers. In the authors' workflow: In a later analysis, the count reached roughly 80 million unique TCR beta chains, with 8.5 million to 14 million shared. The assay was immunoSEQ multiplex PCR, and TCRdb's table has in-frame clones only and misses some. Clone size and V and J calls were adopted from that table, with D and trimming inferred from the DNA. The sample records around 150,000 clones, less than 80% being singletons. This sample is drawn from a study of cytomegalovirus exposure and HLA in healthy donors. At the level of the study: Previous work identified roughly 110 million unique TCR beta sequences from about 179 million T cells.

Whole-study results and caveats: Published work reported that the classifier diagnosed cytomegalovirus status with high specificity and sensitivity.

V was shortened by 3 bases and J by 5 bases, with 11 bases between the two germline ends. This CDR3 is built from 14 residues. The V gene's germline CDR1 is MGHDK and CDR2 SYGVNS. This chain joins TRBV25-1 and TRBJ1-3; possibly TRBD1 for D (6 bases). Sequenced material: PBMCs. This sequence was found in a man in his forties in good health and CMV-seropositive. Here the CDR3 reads CASSDHGQRNTIYF. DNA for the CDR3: TGTGCCAGCAGTGATCATGGACAGAGAAACACCATATATTTT.